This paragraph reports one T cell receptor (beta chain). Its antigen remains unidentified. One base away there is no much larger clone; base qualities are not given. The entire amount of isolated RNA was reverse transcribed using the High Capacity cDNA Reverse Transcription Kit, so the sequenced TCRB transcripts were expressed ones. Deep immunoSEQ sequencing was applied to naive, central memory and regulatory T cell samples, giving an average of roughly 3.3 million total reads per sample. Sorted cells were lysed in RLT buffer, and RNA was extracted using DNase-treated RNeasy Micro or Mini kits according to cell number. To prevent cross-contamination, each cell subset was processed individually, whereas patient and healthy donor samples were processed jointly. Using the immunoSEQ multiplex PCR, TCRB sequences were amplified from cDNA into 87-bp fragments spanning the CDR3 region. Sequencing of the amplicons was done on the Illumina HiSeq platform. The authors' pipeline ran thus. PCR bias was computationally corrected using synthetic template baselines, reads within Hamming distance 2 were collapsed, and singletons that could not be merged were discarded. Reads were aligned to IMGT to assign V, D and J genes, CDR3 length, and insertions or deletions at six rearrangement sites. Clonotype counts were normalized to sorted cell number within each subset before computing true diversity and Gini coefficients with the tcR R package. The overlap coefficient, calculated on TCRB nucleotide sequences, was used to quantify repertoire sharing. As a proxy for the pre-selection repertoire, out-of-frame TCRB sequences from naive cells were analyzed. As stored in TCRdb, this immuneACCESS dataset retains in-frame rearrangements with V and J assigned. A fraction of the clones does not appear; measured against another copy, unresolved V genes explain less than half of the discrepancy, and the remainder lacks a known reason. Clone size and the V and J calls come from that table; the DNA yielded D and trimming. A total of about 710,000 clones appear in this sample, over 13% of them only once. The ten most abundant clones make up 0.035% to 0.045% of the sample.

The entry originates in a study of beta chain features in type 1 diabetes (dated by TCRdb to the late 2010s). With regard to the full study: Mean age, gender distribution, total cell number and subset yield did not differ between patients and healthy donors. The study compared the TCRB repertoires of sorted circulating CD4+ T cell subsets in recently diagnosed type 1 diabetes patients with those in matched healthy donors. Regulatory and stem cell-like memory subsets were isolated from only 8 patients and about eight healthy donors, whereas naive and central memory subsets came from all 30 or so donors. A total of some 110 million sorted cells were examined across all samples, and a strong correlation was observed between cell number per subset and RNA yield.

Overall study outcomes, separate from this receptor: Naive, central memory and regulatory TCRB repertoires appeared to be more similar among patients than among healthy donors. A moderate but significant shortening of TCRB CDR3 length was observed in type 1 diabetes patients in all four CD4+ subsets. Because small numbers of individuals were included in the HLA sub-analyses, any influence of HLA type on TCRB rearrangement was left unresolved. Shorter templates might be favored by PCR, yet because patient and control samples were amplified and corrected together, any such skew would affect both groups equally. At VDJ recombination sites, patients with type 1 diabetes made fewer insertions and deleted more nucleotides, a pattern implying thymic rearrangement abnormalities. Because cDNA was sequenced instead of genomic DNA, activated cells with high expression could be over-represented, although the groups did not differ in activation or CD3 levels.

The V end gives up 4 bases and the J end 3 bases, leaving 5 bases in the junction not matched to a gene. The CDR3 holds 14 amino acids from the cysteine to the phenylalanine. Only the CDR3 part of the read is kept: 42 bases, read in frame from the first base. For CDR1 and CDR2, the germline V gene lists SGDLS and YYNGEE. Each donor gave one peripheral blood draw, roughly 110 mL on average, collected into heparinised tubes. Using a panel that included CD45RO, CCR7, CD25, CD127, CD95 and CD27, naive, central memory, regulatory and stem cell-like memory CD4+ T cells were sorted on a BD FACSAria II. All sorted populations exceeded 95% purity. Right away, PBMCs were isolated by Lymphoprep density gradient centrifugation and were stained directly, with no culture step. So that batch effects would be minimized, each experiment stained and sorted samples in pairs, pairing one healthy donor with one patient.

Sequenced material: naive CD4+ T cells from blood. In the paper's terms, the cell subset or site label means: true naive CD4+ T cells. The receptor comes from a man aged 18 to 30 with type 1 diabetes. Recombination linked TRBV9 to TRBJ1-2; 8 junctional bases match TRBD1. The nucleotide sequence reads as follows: TGTGCCAGCAGCAAACAGACAGGGGACTATGGCTACACCTTC. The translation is CASSKQTGDYGYTF. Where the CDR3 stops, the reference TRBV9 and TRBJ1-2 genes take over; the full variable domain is DSGVTQTPKHLITATGQRVTLRCSPRSGDLSVYWYQQSLDQGLQFLIQYYNGEERAKGNILERFSAQQFPDLHSELNLSSLELGDSALYFCASSKQTGDYGYTFGSGTRLTVV.